The 4 T cell receptor beta chains reported below all come from one sample, sequenced in a study of blood T cell repertoires in COVID-19. Assay: immunoSEQ multiplex PCR; the TCRdb copy retains only in-frame clones and omits some. The sample lists over 65,000 clones, roughly 90% occurring once. The source material was peripheral blood. The source of these receptors is a woman older than 75 with acute or convalescent COVID-19.

The chain links TRBV11-2 to TRBJ1-1; D possibly corresponds to TRBD1 (5 bases). Germline V gene data show CDR1 as SGHAT and CDR2 as FQNNGV. The CDR3 runs 15 residues. The V end lost 7 bases, the J end lost 6 bases, and 21 bases lay between the germline ends. DNA of the CDR3: TGTGCCAGCACACCCCAGGTGGGGGGTGGGGCTGAAGCTTTCTTT. It is translated as CASTPQVGGGAEAFF.

This clone was seen once. The chain links TRBV7-9 to TRBJ1-1; no clear D gene. The CDR3 consists of 10 residues. V gave up 4 bases and J gave up 7 bases, with 4 bases separating them. Per germline, CDR1 SEHNR and CDR2 FQNEAQ (reference sequence). CDR3 loop: CASSYSEAFF. The CDR3 DNA follows: TGTGCCAGCAGCTACAGTGAAGCTTTCTTT.

This chain connects TRBV10-3 to TRBJ1-1; 8 bases match TRBD1. The J segment lost 5 bases and the V segment lost 0 bases, leaving 8 bases of the junction unmatched. The CDR3 is 16 residues long. Germline V gives CDR1 ENHRY, CDR2 SYGVKD. CDR3 DNA sequence: TGTGCCATCAGTGAGTCTAAACGGACAGGGAGGACTGAAGCTTTCTTT. It specifies CAISESKRTGRTEAFF.

CDR3 bases: TGTGCCAGCAGATTTCAGGGGGCCACCAACTATGGCTACACCTTC. This sequence encodes CASRFQGATNYGYTF. This chain links TRBV28 with TRBJ1-2; 8 bases fit TRBD1. CDR1 is MDHEN and CDR2 is SYDVKM in the germline V gene. The CDR3 is 15 residues long. Trimming cost V 6 bases and J 2 bases; bases outside gene matches: 8.